Each of the 26 T cell receptor beta chains below was sequenced from the same sample in a study of shared clonotypes between healthy human individuals. This table comes from immunoSEQ multiplex PCR, and its TCRdb copy is limited to in-frame clones, with some not included. In the table there are about 2.4 million clones, over 85% of which are singletons. The specimen was naive CD4+ T cells sorted from blood. This sample's subset: CD45RA+ positively selected. The receptors originated from a man younger than 35 in good health.

The chain uses TRBV2 and TRBJ2-1; 7 bases are a match to TRBD1. The V gene's germline CDR1 is SNHLY and CDR2 FYNNEI. V lost 6 bases and J lost 6; bases outside the gene matches: 5. There are 13 residues in the CDR3. The DNA for the CDR3 is TGTGCCAGCAGCAAGGACAGGATCAATGAGCAGTTCTTC. Translating gives CASSKDRINEQFF. The whole variable domain, remainder taken from reference TRBV2 and TRBJ2-1, is EPEVTQTPSHQVTQMGQEVILRCVPISNHLYFYWYRQILGQKVEFLVSFYNNEISEKSEIFDDQFSVERPDGSNFTLKIRSTKLEDSAMYFCASSKDRINEQFFGPGTRLTVL.

Concerning this clone itself: The same CDR3 also results from other DNA sequences found in this sample. The chain couples TRBV9 to TRBJ2-7; 13 bases map to TRBD2. Germline trimming cut 2 bases from V and 5 bases from J; bases unmatched to any gene: 4. Germline V gene data show CDR1 as SGDLS and CDR2 as YYNGEE. CDR3 size: 15 residues. The CDR3 DNA is TGTGCCAGCAGCGTCGGACTAGCGGGAGACCACGAGCAGTACTTC. This sequence encodes CASSVGLAGDHEQYF.

V and J are TRBV5-6 and TRBJ1-1; D not certain. The CDR3 totals 12 residues. Germline CDR1 reads SGHDT; CDR2 reads YYEEEE. The ends were cut back, 4 bases at V and 5 bases at J, with 9 bases in the middle. CDR3 region: CASSPGGTEAFF. Written as DNA, the CDR3 is TGTGCCAGCAGCCCCGGAGGAACTGAAGCTTTCTTT.

A remark on this clone: It may be a read error: a sequence one base away is much more abundant. The sample has other DNA sequences that encode this CDR3 too. CDR3 in DNA: TGTGCCAGCAGCGCCGCCTACGAGCAGTACTTC. Translating gives CASSAAYEQYF. The J gene is TRBJ2-7, the V gene TRBV11-2, with unresolved D. V was trimmed by 5 bases and J by 2 bases, leaving 4 bases between them. The germline V gene has CDR1 SGHAT and CDR2 FQNNGV. CDR3 length: 11 amino acids.

The chain has TRBV6-5 and TRBJ2-6; no reliable D call. This CDR3 contains 15 residues. V was cut by 6 bases and J by 0 bases, with 9 bases left in between. CDR1 and CDR2 from the germline V gene are MNHEY and SVGAGI. As DNA, the CDR3 is TGTGCCAGCAGCATCGGACCCTCTGGGGCCAACGTCCTGACTTTC. The encoded protein is CASSIGPSGANVLTF.

The gene calls are TRBV12-5 and TRBJ2-5; D is unclear. This CDR3 comprises 13 residues. V lost 6 bases and J lost 0, with 8 bases in between. Germline V gene lookup returns CDR1 LGHNT and CDR2 FRNRAP. CDR3: CASGPQNQETQYF. CDR3 bases: TGTGCTAGTGGCCCCCAAAACCAAGAGACCCAGTACTTC.

As for this clone: This sample also contains other DNA sequences that code for the same CDR3. The chain links TRBV5-1 to TRBJ1-2, with D possibly matching TRBD1 (5 bases). The germline gives CDR1 SGHRS, CDR2 YFSETQ. The CDR3 sequence is 13 residues long. Trimming took off 5 bases at V and 2 bases at J, with 10 bases between the two ends. CDR3 loop: CASSLTENYGYTF. The CDR3 DNA sequence: TGCGCCAGCAGTCTGACAGAAAACTATGGCTACACCTTC.

The chain recombines TRBV28 with TRBJ2-2; 10 bases map to TRBD1. This CDR3 spans 20 amino acids. Unmatched junction bases numbered 23, after V lost 8 bases and J lost 5 bases. Per the germline V gene, CDR1 is MDHEN and CDR2 is SYDVKM. The CDR3 DNA follows: TGTGCCAGCGCTTCCACCAATTTTTTTAAACGGGACAGGGGTACCGGGGAGCTGTTTTTT. Amino acid sequence: CASASTNFFKRDRGTGELFF. The complete variable domain, with remaining parts taken from reference TRBV28 and TRBJ2-2, reads DVKVTQSSRYLVKRTGEKVFLECVQDMDHENMFWYRQDPGLGLRLIYFSYDVKMKEKGDIPEGYSVSREKKERFSLILESASTNQTSMYLCASASTNFFKRDRGTGELFFGEGSRLTVL.

The rearrangement uses TRBV5-1 and TRBJ2-4, with D unresolved. The V end was cut by 0 bases, the J end by 9 bases, with 10 bases between. Germline-derived CDR1 and CDR2 are SGHRS and YFSETQ. This CDR3 spans 13 amino acids. DNA for the CDR3: TGCGCCAGCAGCTTGGCAGACGCAGCCATTCAGTACTTC. This translates into CASSLADAAIQYF.

The V and J genes are TRBV4-1 and TRBJ1-6; the match to TRBD1 covers 7 bases. In germline, CDR1 is MGHRA, CDR2 YSYEKL. V lost 1 base, J lost 4 bases, and 7 bases stayed unmatched. There are 17 residues in the CDR3. Here the CDR3 reads CASSQATDRSYNSPLHF. Here the CDR3 DNA reads TGCGCCAGCAGCCAAGCAACGGACAGGAGTTATAATTCACCCCTCCACTTT.

The rearrangement joins TRBV18 to TRBJ2-7; tentative D call: TRBD1 (5 bases). This CDR3 region has 14 residues. The germline CDR1 and CDR2 sequences are KGHSH and LQKENI. V was shortened by 1 base and J by 9 bases, with 16 bases between the two germline ends. The CDR3 DNA reads TGTGCCAGCTCACCACTACCAGGGCTTACGGTGCAGTACTTC. It codes for CASSPLPGLTVQYF.

The chain couples TRBV7-2 to TRBJ1-5; D is undetermined. V gave up 4 bases and J gave up 5 bases, with 12 bases separating them. The CDR3 length is 14 residues. Germline-derived CDR1 and CDR2 are SGHTA and FQGNSA. Here the CDR3 reads CASSSRTQYQPQHF. The DNA of the CDR3 is TGTGCCAGCAGCTCTAGGACCCAATATCAGCCCCAGCATTTT.

Regarding this clone: Different DNA sequences within this sample yield the same CDR3. This chain uses TRBV5-1 with TRBJ2-3, with 7 bases that match TRBD2. V shed 4 bases, J shed 3 bases, and the junction held 5 bases outside the gene matches. CDR3 length: 14 amino acids. CDR1 is SGHRS, CDR2 YFSETQ, per germline. CDR3 DNA: TGCGCCAGCAGCGGCGGGGGAGGGACAGATACGCAGTATTTT. Its protein product is CASSGGGGTDTQYF.

As to this clone: The same CDR3 is also encoded by other DNA sequences in this sample. The chain carries TRBV30 and TRBJ1-2, with TRBD1 identical over 8 bases. The V gene end was trimmed by 2 bases and the J gene end by 4 bases; junction bases not matched to a gene: 3. CDR3 length: 13 amino acids. The germline V gene encodes CDR1 GTSNPN and CDR2 SVGIG (reference sequence). The CDR3 region has the DNA TGTGCCTGGAGTCGGACAGGGTTCTATGGCTACACCTTC. This sequence encodes CAWSRTGFYGYTF.

Concerning this clone: Distinct nucleotide sequences in the sample also encode this CDR3. The gene calls are TRBV10-1 and TRBJ2-3; 9 bases align to TRBD1. Germline V gene lookup returns CDR1 WNHNN and CDR2 SYGVQD (reference sequence). The CDR3 is made up of 15 amino acids. Trimming at V came to 4 bases and at J to 2 bases, leaving 4 bases not matched to a gene. CDR3 DNA: TGCGCCAGCAGTGGGGGGACAGGGTCCACAGATACGCAGTATTTT. Amino acid sequence: CASSGGTGSTDTQYF.

V gene TRBV6-6 combines with J gene TRBJ1-3, with D unclear. V was trimmed by 6 bases and J by 0 bases, leaving 15 bases between them. CDR1 and CDR2 (germline): MNHNY, SVGAGI (reference sequence). The CDR3 length is 16 residues. CDR3 residues: CASSPPGGLSGNTIYF. CDR3 bases: TGTGCCAGCAGCCCCCCGGGAGGGCTCTCTGGAAACACCATATATTTT.

This sequence joins TRBV4-2 and TRBJ2-7, with TRBD2 matching over 16 bases. Germline assignment: CDR1 LGHNA and CDR2 YNFKEQ. This CDR3 has 18 residues. V was clipped by 3 bases and J by 0 bases; unmatched bases: 5. The CDR3 DNA reads TGTGCCAGCAGCCATCCGGGACTAGCGGGGGGGGTCTCCTACGAGCAGTACTTC. Translated: CASSHPGLAGGVSYEQYF.

The chain uses TRBV12-5 and TRBJ1-5, with a weak D call TRBD1 (6 bases). Germline V gives CDR1 LGHNT, CDR2 FRNRAP. CDR3 length: 14 amino acids. V lost 0 bases and J 4 bases, leaving 7 bases between the germline ends. This chain's CDR3 is CASGLVGGNQPQHF. CDR3 DNA: TGTGCTAGTGGTTTGGTAGGGGGGAATCAGCCCCAGCATTTT.

V is TRBV7-9 and J is TRBJ2-7; 7 bases agree with TRBD2. The CDR3 extends over 14 amino acids. Germline CDR1 and CDR2: SEHNR and FQNEAQ (reference sequence). Trimming took 5 bases from V and 1 from J; bases not matched to a gene: 5. CDR3 residues: CASSPWTSSYEQYF. The CDR3, as DNA: TGTGCCAGCAGCCCCTGGACTAGTTCCTACGAGCAGTACTTC.

The count of this clone is one. This sequence joins TRBV5-4 and TRBJ1-1, with D unresolved. The V gene lost 4 bases and the J gene lost 0 bases, with 10 bases spanning the gap. The CDR3 contains 14 residues. The germline CDR1 and CDR2 sequences are SGHNT and YYREEE (reference sequence). CDR3 sequence (DNA): TGTGCCAGCAGCAAAGACACTTTGAACACTGAAGCTTTCTTT. This encodes CASSKDTLNTEAFF.

The chain couples TRBV7-2 to TRBJ2-7, with a tentative D call TRBD2 (5 bases). The CDR3 runs to 14 residues. Germline V gene data show CDR1 as SGHTA and CDR2 as FQGNSA. Trimming shortened V by 0 bases and J by 6 bases, and 12 bases separated the two germline ends. In DNA form, the CDR3 reads TGTGCCAGCAGCTTAGCCACTACTAGAAGCGAGCAGTACTTC. Amino acids: CASSLATTRSEQYF. The full variable domain, its missing parts supplied by reference TRBV7-2 and TRBJ2-7, is GAGVSQSPSNKVTEKGKDVELRCDPISGHTALYWYRQSLGQGLEFLIYFQGNSAPDKSGLPSDRFSAERTGGSVSTLTIQRTQQEDSAVYLCASSLATTRSEQYFGPGTRLTVT.

V usage is TRBV7-9 and J usage is TRBJ1-5; TRBD1 matches at 10 bases. CDR3 length: 16 residues. The V gene end was trimmed by 1 base and the J gene end by 4 bases; junction bases not matched to a gene: 4. Germline values: CDR1 SEHNR, CDR2 FQNEAQ (reference sequence). CDR3 residues: CASSLGPGQGNQPQHF. The CDR3 coding sequence is TGTGCCAGCAGCTTAGGGCCGGGACAGGGGAATCAGCCCCAGCATTTT.

The chain recombines TRBV5-8 with TRBJ2-3; 12 nucleotides line up with TRBD2. The J segment lost 1 base and the V segment lost 2 bases, leaving 2 bases of the junction unmatched. Germline CDR1 is SGHTS and CDR2 is YDEGEE. The CDR3 is 16 amino acids. CDR3 DNA: TGTGCCAGCAGCTTACTAGCGGGGGGCCGCACAGATACGCAGTATTTT. Translated: CASSLLAGGRTDTQYF.

The chain couples TRBV5-1 to TRBJ2-1; D remains ambiguous. CDR3 size: 16 residues. Trimming took 0 bases from V and 1 from J, leaving 11 bases between them. Germline CDR1 SGHRS, CDR2 YFSETQ. Here the CDR3 DNA reads TGCGCCAGCAGCTTGGGCCGGACGCAATCCTACAATGAGCAGTTCTTC. It translates to CASSLGRTQSYNEQFF.

The DNA of the CDR3 is TGTGCCAGCAGATTCGGGACAGAGAATAATTCACCCCTCCACTTT. Its protein product is CASRFGTENNSPLHF. The chain has TRBV6-5 and TRBJ1-6, with 7 bases lining up with TRBD1. V lost 6 bases, J lost 5 bases, and 7 bases stayed unmatched. CDR3 length: 15 residues. Germline CDR1 MNHEY, CDR2 SVGAGI.

The chain uses TRBV5-1 and TRBJ2-3, with D tentatively TRBD1 or TRBD2 (5 bases each). V lost 2 bases, J lost 1 base, and 14 bases lay in between. Germline loops: CDR1 SGHRS, CDR2 YFSETQ. This CDR3 has 16 amino acids. The CDR3 is CASSFRGDGGTDTQYF. In DNA, the CDR3 is TGCGCCAGCAGCTTTAGAGGGGACGGTGGCACAGATACGCAGTATTTT.